One T cell receptor beta chain is described in this entry. The antigen is unknown. Template switching introduced a universal primer site, and the cDNA bore unique molecular identifiers. TCRdb passed the 5' RACE reads through MiXCR, listing each CDR3 protein once. The sample has approximately 600,000 distinct CDR3 sequences; just over 7% are singletons. Deletions cut 8 bases from V and 3 bases from J, with 14 bases between. Germline loops: CDR1 LGHNA, CDR2 YNFKEQ. The CDR3 spans 14 residues. These data are taken from a study of identical twins. Findings and limits, study-wide: Fewer insertions marked abundant cord blood beta clonotypes; young adult naive trended weakly, memory not at all.

This sample also appeared in a second study, on yellow fever vaccine responses in identical twins.

The specimen sequenced was PBMCs. The sequence came from a woman between 18 and 30 years old in good health. This chain uses TRBV4-2 with TRBJ1-5; D is ambiguous. This CDR3 reads CASGPGLLNQPQHF. The DNA of the CDR3 is TGTGCCAGCGGCCCCGGGCTCCTCAATCAGCCCCAGCATTTT.